This T cell receptor (beta chain) was recovered during a study of identical twins. Whole-study results and caveats: Not following the same donors, the study drew its conclusions from cross-sectional statistical analysis. Insertions were reduced in abundant cord blood beta clonotypes but not in memory repertoires.

TCRdb itself ran the 5' RACE reads through MiXCR, one entry per CDR3 protein. This sample yields some 1,600,000 distinct CDR3 sequences, of which 32% are seen a single time; approximately 0.29% belongs to the top ten. Germline assignment: CDR1 SQVTM and CDR2 ANQGSEA. CDR3 length: 16 amino acids. With regard to this clonotype: Its antigen is currently unknown. Since a much larger clone is just one base distant, this may be a read error.

The receptor was derived from a newborn girl in good health. The sequenced sample consisted of cord blood. The gene calls are TRBV29-1 and TRBJ2-3, with D possibly TRBD1 on 6 matching bases. The DNA for the CDR3 is TGCGGCGTTGATCGAGTGTGGGACAACAATCCAGATACGCAGTATTTT. Its translation is CGVDRVWDNNPDTQYF.